The sequence of this TCR beta chain was determined in a study of T cell responses to AZD1222 COVID-19 vaccine. The protocol was immunoSEQ multiplex PCR, while the TCRdb copy is restricted to in-frame clones and leaves out a portion. This sample yields 95,000 to 110,000 clones, of which 90% are seen a single time; 4.8% belongs to the top ten. The sequence was obtained from an adult in good health. Sequenced here: peripheral blood, sampled on day 0 of AZD1222 vaccination.

CDR3 sequence: CASSGTSGGAAGELFF. The CDR3 region has the DNA TGCGCCAGCAGCGGAACTAGCGGGGGGGCCGCCGGGGAGCTGTTTTTT. The gene calls are TRBV5-1 and TRBJ2-2; TRBD2 agrees at 13 bases. Germline CDR1 and CDR2: SGHRS and YFSETQ. The CDR3 is 16 amino acids. J was trimmed by 6 bases and V by 4 bases; bases with no gene match: 6.